The rows below give T cell receptor beta chains drawn from one sample of a study of control samples from healthy donors and cancer patients. Clones were read by immunoSEQ multiplex PCR, and TCRdb kept only the in-frame ones, dropping some. The sample yields around 140,000 clones, 90% to 95% seen once. Sequenced: blood. The receptors derive from a man aged 40-49 years in good health. The CDR3 runs from the conserved cysteine through the conserved F or W. A D gene is named only where the DNA matches it firmly. Clone sizes are given selectively: once, few, many, or a class where the clone is expanded.

V: TRBV9
size: -
J: TRBJ1-5
D: TRBD1
CDR3: CASSPGTGLVQPQHF
DNA: TGTGCCAGCAGCCCGGGGACAGGGTTAGTTCAGCCCCAGCATTTT

V: TRBV27
size: -
J: TRBJ2-3
D: -
CDR3: CASSLFQATDTQYF
DNA: TGTGCCAGCAGTTTATTCCAAGCGACAGATACGCAGTATTTT

V: TRBV12-3/TRBV12-4
size: many
J: TRBJ1-2
D: -
CDR3: CASSNYGYTF
DNA: TGTGCCAGCAGTAACTATGGCTACACCTTC

V: TRBV25-1
size: -
J: TRBJ1-4
D: -
CDR3: CASSPQGEKLFF
DNA: TGTGCCAGCAGCCCACAGGGTGAAAAACTGTTTTTT

V: TRBV9
size: -
J: TRBJ2-1
D: TRBD2
CDR3: CASSVSGGGTEQFF
DNA: TGTGCCAGCAGCGTTAGCGGGGGGGGTACTGAGCAGTTCTTC

V: TRBV4-1
size: -
J: TRBJ1-1
D: TRBD1
CDR3: CASSQDAEIWGTGATEAFF
DNA: TGCGCCAGCAGCCAAGATGCCGAGATTTGGGGGACAGGGGCCACTGAAGCTTTCTTT

V: TRBV10-3
size: -
J: TRBJ2-7
D: -
CDR3: CAISDGVGGASHEQYF
DNA: TGTGCCATCAGTGATGGGGTGGGGGGCGCTTCCCACGAGCAGTACTTC

V: TRBV11-2
size: -
J: TRBJ1-3
D: -
CDR3: CASSLGRFSGNTIYF
DNA: TGTGCCAGCAGCTTAGGTCGCTTCTCTGGAAACACCATATATTTT

V: TRBV28
size: -
J: TRBJ1-1
D: -
CDR3: CASIGRGGITEAFF
DNA: TGTGCCAGCATAGGCAGGGGAGGAATCACTGAAGCTTTCTTT

V: TRBV5-1
size: once
J: TRBJ2-1
D: TRBD2
CDR3: CASSLIAGGHYNEQFF
DNA: TGCGCCAGCAGCTTAATAGCGGGAGGGCATTACAATGAGCAGTTCTTC

V: TRBV30
size: -
J: TRBJ2-7
D: -
CDR3: CAWSVLKFDITYEQYF
DNA: TGTGCCTGGAGTGTACTTAAGTTTGACATCACCTACGAGCAGTACTTC

V: TRBV2
size: -
J: TRBJ1-2
D: -
CDR3: CASSVGGAVPNINYGYTF
DNA: TGTGCCAGCAGTGTAGGGGGGGCCGTACCGAATATTAACTATGGCTACACCTTC

V: TRBV7-2
size: -
J: TRBJ1-1
D: -
CDR3: CASSLGSLNTEAFF
DNA: TGTGCCAGCAGCTTAGGCAGTCTGAACACTGAAGCTTTCTTT

V: TRBV2
size: -
J: TRBJ1-3
D: -
CDR3: CASSERSNRNTIYF
DNA: TGTGCCAGCAGTGAAAGGTCCAACCGGAACACCATATATTTT

V: TRBV4-2
size: -
J: TRBJ1-3
D: -
CDR3: CASSPTGRSDTIYF
DNA: TGTGCCAGCAGCCCCACCGGGAGGTCGGACACCATATATTTT

V: TRBV10-3
size: -
J: TRBJ2-7
D: -
CDR3: CAISERDARGDEQYF
DNA: TGTGCCATCAGTGAGCGGGACGCTAGAGGAGACGAGCAGTACTTC

V: TRBV2
size: -
J: TRBJ2-1
D: -
CDR3: CASSASGVGARDEQFF
DNA: TGTGCCAGCAGTGCAAGTGGAGTAGGGGCTCGGGATGAGCAGTTCTTC

V: TRBV7-9
size: -
J: TRBJ2-2
D: TRBD2
CDR3: CASSTRLAGGDSYGELFF
DNA: TGTGCCAGCAGCACCCGACTAGCGGGAGGAGATAGTTACGGGGAGCTGTTTTTT

V: TRBV7-7
size: -
J: TRBJ2-2
D: -
CDR3: CASPGGLMNTGELFF
DNA: TGTGCTAGCCCAGGCGGACTTATGAACACCGGGGAGCTGTTTTTT

V: TRBV29-1
size: -
J: TRBJ1-5
D: TRBD1
CDR3: CSVSEGADQPQHF
DNA: TGCAGCGTTTCGGAGGGGGCGGATCAGCCCCAGCATTTT

V: TRBV5-6
size: -
J: TRBJ1-2
D: -
CDR3: CASTPSLLGFRDGYTF
DNA: TGTGCCAGCACCCCATCCCTTCTGGGTTTCAGGGATGGCTACACCTTC

V: TRBV13
size: -
J: TRBJ2-7
D: TRBD2
CDR3: CASSFWDTDGRGEQYF
DNA: TGTGCCAGCAGCTTTTGGGACACCGACGGGAGGGGAGAGCAGTACTTC

V: TRBV2
size: -
J: TRBJ2-2
D: -
CDR3: CASSEARRAWGTGELFF
DNA: TGTGCCAGCAGTGAAGCCCGTCGGGCGTGGGGCACCGGGGAGCTGTTTTTT

V: TRBV5-1
size: -
J: TRBJ2-2
D: TRBD1
CDR3: CASSLSGQGAGELFF
DNA: TGCGCCAGCAGCTTGTCGGGACAGGGGGCGGGGGAGCTGTTTTTT

V: TRBV3-1/TRBV3-2
size: -
J: TRBJ2-7
D: TRBD2
CDR3: CASSTVAGVHEQYF
DNA: TGTGCCAGCAGCACCGTAGCGGGAGTACACGAGCAGTACTTC

V: TRBV9
size: -
J: TRBJ2-3
D: -
CDR3: CASSVGHTDTQYF
DNA: TGTGCCAGCAGCGTAGGTCACACAGATACGCAGTATTTT

V: TRBV9
size: -
J: TRBJ1-1
D: TRBD1
CDR3: CASSGQGLAFF
DNA: TGTGCCAGCAGCGGACAGGGGCTCGCTTTCTTT

V: TRBV6-1
size: once
J: TRBJ2-7
D: TRBD1
CDR3: CASSGGTGGACREQYF
DNA: TGTGCCAGCAGTGGGGGGACAGGGGGCGCTTGTCGCGAGCAGTACTTC

V: TRBV28
size: once
J: TRBJ1-5
D: TRBD1
CDR3: CASSPDVTGINQPQHF
DNA: TGTGCCAGCAGCCCGGACGTGACAGGGATCAATCAGCCCCAGCATTTT

V: TRBV12-5
size: once
J: TRBJ1-3
D: -
CDR3: CASGSDGSSGNTIYF
DNA: TGTGCTAGTGGTTCGGACGGGAGCTCTGGAAACACCATATATTTT

V: TRBV9
size: -
J: TRBJ1-1
D: TRBD1
CDR3: CASSVAGTGGTEAFF
DNA: TGTGCCAGCAGCGTAGCCGGGACAGGGGGCACTGAAGCTTTCTTT

V: TRBV5-4
size: -
J: TRBJ2-5
D: -
CDR3: CASSLARETQYF
DNA: TGTGCCAGCAGCTTGGCCCGGGAGACCCAGTACTTC

V: TRBV10-3
size: -
J: TRBJ1-1
D: -
CDR3: CAISESGGVNTEAFF
DNA: TGTGCCATCAGTGAGTCTGGAGGGGTGAACACTGAAGCTTTCTTT

V: TRBV27
size: -
J: TRBJ1-1
D: -
CDR3: CASSSPLGTEAFF
DNA: TGTGCCAGCAGTTCCCCGCTAGGCACTGAAGCTTTCTTT

V: TRBV28
size: -
J: TRBJ2-6
D: -
CDR3: CASRLTKGANVLTF
DNA: TGTGCCAGCAGGCTTACGAAGGGGGCCAACGTCCTGACTTTC

V: TRBV5-1
size: -
J: TRBJ1-4
D: -
CDR3: CASSLGGNNEKLFF
DNA: TGCGCCAGCAGCTTGGGGGGAAATAATGAAAAACTGTTTTTT

V: TRBV7-9
size: -
J: TRBJ1-5
D: -
CDR3: CASSPSGGALGQPQHF
DNA: TGTGCCAGCAGCCCCTCCGGGGGGGCCTTAGGTCAGCCCCAGCATTTT

V: TRBV5-1
size: -
J: TRBJ2-2
D: TRBD2
CDR3: CASSPILAGMNTGELFF
DNA: TGCGCCAGCAGCCCCATCCTAGCGGGGATGAACACCGGGGAGCTGTTTTTT

V: TRBV9
size: few
J: TRBJ2-2
D: -
CDR3: CASSVGQTGELFF
DNA: TGTGCCAGCAGCGTAGGACAGACCGGGGAGCTGTTTTTT

V: TRBV6-2/TRBV6-3
size: -
J: TRBJ2-7
D: -
CDR3: CASSRRPDSYEQYF
DNA: TGTGCCAGCAGCCGCCGACCGGACTCCTACGAGCAGTACTTC

V: TRBV27
size: -
J: TRBJ1-6
D: -
CDR3: CASSSSNSPLHF
DNA: TGTGCCAGCAGTTCCAGTAATTCACCCCTCCACTTT

V: TRBV9
size: -
J: TRBJ2-2
D: TRBD2
CDR3: CASSPTSGRGTGELFF
DNA: TGTGCCAGCAGCCCGACTAGCGGGAGAGGCACCGGGGAGCTGTTTTTT

V: TRBV6-2/TRBV6-3
size: -
J: TRBJ1-2
D: -
CDR3: CASSYKGYGYTF
DNA: TGTGCCAGCAGTTACAAGGGATATGGCTACACCTTC

V: TRBV5-6
size: -
J: TRBJ2-4
D: -
CDR3: CASSLYLAPEDIQYF
DNA: TGTGCCAGCAGCTTGTATTTGGCCCCAGAGGACATTCAGTACTTC

V: TRBV9
size: -
J: TRBJ2-3
D: -
CDR3: CASSAREDTQYF
DNA: TGTGCCAGCAGCGCGAGGGAGGATACGCAGTATTTT